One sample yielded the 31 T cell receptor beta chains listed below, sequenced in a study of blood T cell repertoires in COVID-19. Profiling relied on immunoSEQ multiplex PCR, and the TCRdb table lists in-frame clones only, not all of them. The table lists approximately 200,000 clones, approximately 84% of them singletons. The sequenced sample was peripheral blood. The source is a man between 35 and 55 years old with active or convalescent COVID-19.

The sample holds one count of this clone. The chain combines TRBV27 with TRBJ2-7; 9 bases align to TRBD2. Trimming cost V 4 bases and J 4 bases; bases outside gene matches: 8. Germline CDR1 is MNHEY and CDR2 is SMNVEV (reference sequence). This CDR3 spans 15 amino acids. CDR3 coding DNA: TGTGCCAGCAGTTCCCTGGCGGGGGGGCAATACGAGCAGTACTTC. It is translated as CASSSLAGGQYEQYF.

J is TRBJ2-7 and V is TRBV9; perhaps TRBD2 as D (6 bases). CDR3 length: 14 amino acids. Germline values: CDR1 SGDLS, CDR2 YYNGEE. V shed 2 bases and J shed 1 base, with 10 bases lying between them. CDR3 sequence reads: CASSVTGDSYEQYF. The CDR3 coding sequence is TGTGCCAGCAGCGTTACGGGGGATTCCTACGAGCAGTACTTC.

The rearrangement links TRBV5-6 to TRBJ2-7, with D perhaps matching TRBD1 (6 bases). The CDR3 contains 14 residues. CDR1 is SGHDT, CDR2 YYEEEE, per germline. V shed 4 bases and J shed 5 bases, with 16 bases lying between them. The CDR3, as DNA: TGTGCCAGCAGCCTCGGACAGAGATACAACGAGCAGTACTTC. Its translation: CASSLGQRYNEQYF. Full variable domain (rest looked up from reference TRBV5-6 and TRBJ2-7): DAGVTQSPTHLIKTRGQQVTLRCSPKSGHDTVSWYQQALGQGPQFIFQYYEEEERQRGNFPDRFSGHQFPNYSSELNVNALLLGDSALYLCASSLGQRYNEQYFGPGTRLTVT.

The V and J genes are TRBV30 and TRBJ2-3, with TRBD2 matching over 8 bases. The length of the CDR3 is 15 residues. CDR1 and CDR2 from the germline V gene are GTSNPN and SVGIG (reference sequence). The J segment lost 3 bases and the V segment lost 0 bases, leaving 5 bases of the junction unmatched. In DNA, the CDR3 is TGTGCCTGGAGTGTACCCGGGACTAGTACAGATACGCAGTATTTT. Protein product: CAWSVPGTSTDTQYF.

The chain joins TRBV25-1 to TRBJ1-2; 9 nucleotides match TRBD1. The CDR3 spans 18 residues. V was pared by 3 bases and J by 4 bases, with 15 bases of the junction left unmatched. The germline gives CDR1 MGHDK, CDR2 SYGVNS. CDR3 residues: CASSDTRDRVIGAYGYTF. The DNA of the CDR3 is TGTGCCAGCAGTGACACCCGGGACAGGGTGATTGGAGCCTATGGCTACACCTTC.

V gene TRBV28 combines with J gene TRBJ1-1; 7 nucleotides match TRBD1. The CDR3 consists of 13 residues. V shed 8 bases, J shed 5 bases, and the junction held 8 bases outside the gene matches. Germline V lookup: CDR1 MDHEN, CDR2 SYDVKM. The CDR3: CASVRQGRTEAFF. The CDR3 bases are TGTGCCAGCGTGAGACAGGGAAGGACTGAAGCTTTCTTT.

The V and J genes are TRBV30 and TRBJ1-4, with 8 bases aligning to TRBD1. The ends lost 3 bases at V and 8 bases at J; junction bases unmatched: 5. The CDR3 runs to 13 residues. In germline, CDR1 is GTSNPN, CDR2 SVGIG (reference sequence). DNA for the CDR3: TGTGCCTGGAGGACAGGGGTACGGGAAAAACTGTTTTTT. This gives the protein CAWRTGVREKLFF.

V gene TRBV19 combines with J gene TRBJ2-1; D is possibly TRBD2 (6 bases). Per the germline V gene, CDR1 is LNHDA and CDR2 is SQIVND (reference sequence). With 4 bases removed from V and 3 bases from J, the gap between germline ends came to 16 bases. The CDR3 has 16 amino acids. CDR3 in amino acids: CASSTSARRGYNEQFF. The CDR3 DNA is TGTGCCAGTAGTACTAGCGCCAGACGGGGCTACAATGAGCAGTTCTTC.

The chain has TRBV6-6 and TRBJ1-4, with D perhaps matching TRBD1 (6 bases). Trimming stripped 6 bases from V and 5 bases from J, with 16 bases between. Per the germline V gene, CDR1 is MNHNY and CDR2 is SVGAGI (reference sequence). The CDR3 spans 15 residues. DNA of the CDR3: TGTGCCAGCAGACGACGGGGGGCAGGGAATGAAAAACTGTTTTTT. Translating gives CASRRRGAGNEKLFF.

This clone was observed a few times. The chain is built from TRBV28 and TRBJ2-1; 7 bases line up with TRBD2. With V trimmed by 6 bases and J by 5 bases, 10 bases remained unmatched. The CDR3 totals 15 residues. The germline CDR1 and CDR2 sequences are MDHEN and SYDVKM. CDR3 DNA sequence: TGTGCCAGCAGGCGCCGCGCTAGCGGTGACAATGAGCAGTTCTTC. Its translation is CASRRRASGDNEQFF.

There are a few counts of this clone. The CDR3 loop reads CASSDSPQPQHF. The CDR3 bases are TGTGCCAGCTCGGACAGTCCACAGCCCCAGCATTTT. The genes are TRBV18 and TRBJ1-5; maybe TRBD1 (6 bases). Germline values: CDR1 KGHSH, CDR2 LQKENI. V shed 6 bases and J shed 7 bases, with 10 bases lying between them. The CDR3 runs 12 residues.

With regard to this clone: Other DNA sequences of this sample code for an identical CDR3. The CDR3 region has the DNA TGTGCCACCAGTGCACCGGGACTTAGCACAGATACGCAGTATTTT. Encoded protein: CATSAPGLSTDTQYF. The chain employs TRBV24-1 and TRBJ2-3; tentatively, D is TRBD2 (6 bases). The V gene lost 5 bases and the J gene lost 0 bases, with 11 bases spanning the gap. Germline CDR1 KGHDR, CDR2 SFDVKD. The CDR3 has 15 residues.

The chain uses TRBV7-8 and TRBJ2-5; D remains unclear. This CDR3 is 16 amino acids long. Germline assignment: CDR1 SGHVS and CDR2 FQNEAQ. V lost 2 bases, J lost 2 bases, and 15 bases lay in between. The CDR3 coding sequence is TGTGCCAGCAGCTTACCCCCACCGGCGGCACAAGAGACCCAGTACTTC. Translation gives CASSLPPPAAQETQYF.

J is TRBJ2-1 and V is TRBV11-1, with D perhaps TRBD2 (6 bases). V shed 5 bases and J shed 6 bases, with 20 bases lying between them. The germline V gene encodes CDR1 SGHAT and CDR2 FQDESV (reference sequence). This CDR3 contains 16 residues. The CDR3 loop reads CASSPQPGLGINEQFF. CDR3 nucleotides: TGTGCCAGCAGCCCGCAACCGGGACTTGGAATCAATGAGCAGTTCTTC.

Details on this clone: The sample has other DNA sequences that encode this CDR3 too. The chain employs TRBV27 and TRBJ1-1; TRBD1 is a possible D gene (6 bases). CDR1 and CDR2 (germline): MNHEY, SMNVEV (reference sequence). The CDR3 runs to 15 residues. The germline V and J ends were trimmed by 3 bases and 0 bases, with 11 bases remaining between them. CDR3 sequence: CASSLGGQLNTEAFF. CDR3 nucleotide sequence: TGTGCCAGCAGTTTGGGCGGACAGTTGAACACTGAAGCTTTCTTT.

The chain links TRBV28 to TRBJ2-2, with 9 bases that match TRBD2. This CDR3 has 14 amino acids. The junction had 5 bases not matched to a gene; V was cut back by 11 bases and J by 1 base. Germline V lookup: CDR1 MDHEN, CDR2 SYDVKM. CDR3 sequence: CAGSSGENTGELFF. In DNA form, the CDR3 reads TGTGCCGGTTCTAGCGGGGAGAACACCGGGGAGCTGTTTTTT.

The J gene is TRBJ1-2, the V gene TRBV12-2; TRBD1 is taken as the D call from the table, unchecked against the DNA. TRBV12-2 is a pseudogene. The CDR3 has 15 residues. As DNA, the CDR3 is TGTGCAAGTCGCTTCCTCCCGACAGGGGTGCATGGCTACACCTTC. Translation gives CASRFLPTGVHGYTF.

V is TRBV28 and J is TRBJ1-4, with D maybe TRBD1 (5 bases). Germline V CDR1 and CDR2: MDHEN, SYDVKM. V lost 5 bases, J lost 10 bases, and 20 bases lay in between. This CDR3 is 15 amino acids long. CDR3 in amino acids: CASSTRQLEPGKLFF. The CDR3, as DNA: TGTGCCAGCAGTACCCGACAGCTAGAACCCGGAAAACTGTTTTTT.

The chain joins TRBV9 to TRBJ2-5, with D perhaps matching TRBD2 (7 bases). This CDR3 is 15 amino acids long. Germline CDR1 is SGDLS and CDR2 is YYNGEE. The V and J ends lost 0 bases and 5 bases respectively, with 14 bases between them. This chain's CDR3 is CASSVVGGAWETQYF. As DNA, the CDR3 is TGTGCCAGCAGCGTAGTGGGGGGGGCATGGGAGACCCAGTACTTC.

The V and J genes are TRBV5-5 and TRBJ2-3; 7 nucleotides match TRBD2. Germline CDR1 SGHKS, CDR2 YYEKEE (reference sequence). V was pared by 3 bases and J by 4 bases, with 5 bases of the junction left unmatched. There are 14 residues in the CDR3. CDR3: CASSWGGGADTQYF. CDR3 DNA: TGTGCCAGCAGCTGGGGGGGAGGAGCAGATACGCAGTATTTT.

CDR3 in amino acids: CASSIYASVGGTQYF. DNA for the CDR3: TGTGCCAGTAGTATATATGCTAGCGTTGGCGGGACGCAGTATTTT. J is TRBJ2-3 and V is TRBV19; the D gene is possibly TRBD2 (6 bases). The CDR3 is 15 residues long. CDR1 is LNHDA, CDR2 SQIVND, per germline (reference sequence). Trimming pared 2 bases from V and 9 bases from J, leaving 18 bases between.

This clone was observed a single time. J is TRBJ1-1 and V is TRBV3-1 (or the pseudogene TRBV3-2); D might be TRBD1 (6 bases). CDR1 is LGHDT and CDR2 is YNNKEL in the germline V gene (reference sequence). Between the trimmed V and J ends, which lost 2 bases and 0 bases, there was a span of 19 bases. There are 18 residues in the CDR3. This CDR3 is CASSQYGGGGRMNTEAFF. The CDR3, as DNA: TGTGCCAGCAGCCAATACGGCGGCGGGGGGCGAATGAACACTGAAGCTTTCTTT.

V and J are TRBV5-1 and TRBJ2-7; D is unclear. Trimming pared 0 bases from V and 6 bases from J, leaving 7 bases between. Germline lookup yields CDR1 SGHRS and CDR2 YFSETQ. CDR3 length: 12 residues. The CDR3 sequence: CASSLDTVEQYF. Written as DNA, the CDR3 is TGCGCCAGCAGCTTGGACACCGTCGAGCAGTACTTC.

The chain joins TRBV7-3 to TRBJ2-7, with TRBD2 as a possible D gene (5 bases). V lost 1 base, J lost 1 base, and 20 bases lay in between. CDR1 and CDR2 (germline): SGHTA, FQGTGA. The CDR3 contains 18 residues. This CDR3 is CASSLMMYTEWTSYEQYF. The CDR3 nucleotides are TGTGCCAGCAGCTTAATGATGTACACCGAGTGGACTTCCTACGAGCAGTACTTC. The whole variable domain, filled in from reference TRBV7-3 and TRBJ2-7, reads GAGVSQTPSNKVTEKGKYVELRCDPISGHTALYWYRQSLGQGPEFLIYFQGTGAADDSGLPNDRFFAVRPEGSVSTLKIQRTERGDSAVYLCASSLMMYTEWTSYEQYFGPGTRLTVT.

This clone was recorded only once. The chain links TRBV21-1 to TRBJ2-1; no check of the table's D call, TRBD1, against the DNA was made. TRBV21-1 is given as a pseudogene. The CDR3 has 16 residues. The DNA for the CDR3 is TGTGCCAGCAGCAAAGAGGGACAGGGTGGAAAGGATGAGCAGTTCTTC. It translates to CASSKEGQGGKDEQFF.

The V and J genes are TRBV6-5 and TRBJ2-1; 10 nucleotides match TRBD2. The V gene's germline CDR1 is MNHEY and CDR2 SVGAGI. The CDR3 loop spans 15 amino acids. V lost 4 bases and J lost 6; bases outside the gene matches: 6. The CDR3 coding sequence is TGTGCCAGCAGTTCCCTAGCGGGGGCCATCAATGAGCAGTTCTTC. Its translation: CASSSLAGAINEQFF.

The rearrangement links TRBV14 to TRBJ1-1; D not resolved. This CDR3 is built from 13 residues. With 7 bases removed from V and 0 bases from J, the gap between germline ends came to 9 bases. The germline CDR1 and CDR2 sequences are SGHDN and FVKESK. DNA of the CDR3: TGTGCCAGCACCCCGGGGATGAACACTGAAGCTTTCTTT. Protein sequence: CASTPGMNTEAFF.

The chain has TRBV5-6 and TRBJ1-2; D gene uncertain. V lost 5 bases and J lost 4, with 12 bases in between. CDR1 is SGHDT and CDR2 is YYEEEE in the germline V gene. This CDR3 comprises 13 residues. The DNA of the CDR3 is TGTGCCAGCAGAGTAGTAAGAGGCTATGGCTACACCTTC. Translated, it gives CASRVVRGYGYTF.

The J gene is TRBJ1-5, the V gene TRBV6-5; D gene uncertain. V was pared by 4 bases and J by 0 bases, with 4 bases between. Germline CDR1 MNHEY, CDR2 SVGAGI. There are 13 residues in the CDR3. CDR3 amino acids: CASSWSSNQPQHF. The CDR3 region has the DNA TGTGCCAGCAGTTGGAGTAGCAATCAGCCCCAGCATTTT.

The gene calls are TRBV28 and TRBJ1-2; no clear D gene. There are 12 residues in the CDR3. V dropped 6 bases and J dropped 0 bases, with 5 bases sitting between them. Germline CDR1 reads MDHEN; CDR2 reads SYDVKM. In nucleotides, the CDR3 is TGTGCCAGCAGCTCCTCTAACTATGGCTACACCTTC. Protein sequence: CASSSSNYGYTF.

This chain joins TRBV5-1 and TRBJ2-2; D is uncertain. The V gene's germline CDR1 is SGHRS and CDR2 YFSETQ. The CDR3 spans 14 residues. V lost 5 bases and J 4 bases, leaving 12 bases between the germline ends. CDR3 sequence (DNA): TGCGCCAGCAGAAAGGAGCCGGGCACCGGGGAGCTGTTTTTT. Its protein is CASRKEPGTGELFF.